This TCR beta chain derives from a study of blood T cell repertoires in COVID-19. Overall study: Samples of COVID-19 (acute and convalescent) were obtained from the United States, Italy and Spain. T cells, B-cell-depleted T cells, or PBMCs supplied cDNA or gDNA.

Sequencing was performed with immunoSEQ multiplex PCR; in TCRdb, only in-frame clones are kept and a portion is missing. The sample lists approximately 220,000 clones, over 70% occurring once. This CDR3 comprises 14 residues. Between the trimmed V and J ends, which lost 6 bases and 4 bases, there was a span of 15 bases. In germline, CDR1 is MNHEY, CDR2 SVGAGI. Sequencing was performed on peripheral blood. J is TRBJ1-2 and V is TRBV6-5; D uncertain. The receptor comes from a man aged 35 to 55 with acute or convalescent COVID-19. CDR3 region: CASSLLAGFYGYTF. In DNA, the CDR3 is TGTGCCAGCAGCCTTCTCGCGGGGTTCTATGGCTACACCTTC.